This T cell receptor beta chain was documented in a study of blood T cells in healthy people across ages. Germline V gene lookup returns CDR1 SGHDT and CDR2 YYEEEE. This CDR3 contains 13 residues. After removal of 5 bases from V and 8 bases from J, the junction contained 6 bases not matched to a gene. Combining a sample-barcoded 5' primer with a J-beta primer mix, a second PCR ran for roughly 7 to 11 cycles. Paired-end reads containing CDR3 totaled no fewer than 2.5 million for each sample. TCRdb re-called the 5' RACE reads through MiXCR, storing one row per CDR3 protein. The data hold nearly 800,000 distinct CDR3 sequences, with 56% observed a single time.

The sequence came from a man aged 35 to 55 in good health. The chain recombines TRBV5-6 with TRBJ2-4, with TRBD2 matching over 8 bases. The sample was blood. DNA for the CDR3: TGTGCCAGCAGTTTCGGGAGGGGGGACATTCAGTACTTC. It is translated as CASSFGRGDIQYF.